This TCR beta chain came from a study of shared clonotypes between healthy human individuals. TCRdb's table, derived via immunoSEQ multiplex PCR, lists solely in-frame clones and lacks some. Of around 2.1 million clones in the sample, more than 85% are singletons; the top ten hold more than 1.5%. As defined, naive CD8 cells were CD45RO-negative and positively selected for CCR7, with terminally differentiated effector memory CD45RA+ cells excluded. Donors comprised only Caucasian adults living in Nashville, Tennessee. Looked up from germline, CDR1 is MNHEY and CDR2 is SMNVEV (reference sequence). The CDR3 sequence is 12 residues long. V gave up 3 bases and J gave up 4 bases, with 7 bases separating them. Comments on this clone: Its antigen is undetermined. Other DNA sequences in this sample translate to the same CDR3.

Findings and limits, study-wide: Sampling covered nothing but blood. Tissue TCR repertoires likely differ from those found in blood. What limited the represented genetic and exposure-history diversity was the small number of donors.

This rearrangement joins TRBV27 to TRBJ2-7; a possible D gene is TRBD2 (5 bases). The specimen was naive CD8+ T cells from PBMCs. This clonotype originated in a man in his late teens or twenties in good health. Some clones in this sample may be carry-over from other donors' samples. In DNA form, the CDR3 reads TGTGCCAGCAGTTTGAGAGGGTACGAGCAGTACTTC. It encodes CASSLRGYEQYF.